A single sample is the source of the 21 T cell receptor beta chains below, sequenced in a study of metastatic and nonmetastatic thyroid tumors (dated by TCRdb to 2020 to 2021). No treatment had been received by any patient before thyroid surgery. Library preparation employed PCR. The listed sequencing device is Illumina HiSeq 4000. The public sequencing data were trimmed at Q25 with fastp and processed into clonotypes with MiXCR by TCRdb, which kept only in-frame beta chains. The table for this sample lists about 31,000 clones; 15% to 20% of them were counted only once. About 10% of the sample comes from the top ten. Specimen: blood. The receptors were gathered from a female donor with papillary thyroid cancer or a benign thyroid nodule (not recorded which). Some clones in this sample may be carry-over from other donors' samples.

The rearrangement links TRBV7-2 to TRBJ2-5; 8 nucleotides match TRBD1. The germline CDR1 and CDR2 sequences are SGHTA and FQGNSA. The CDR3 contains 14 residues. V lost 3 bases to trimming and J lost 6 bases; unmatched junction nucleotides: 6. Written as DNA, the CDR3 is TGTGCCAGCAGCTTTGGACAGGGTTCAAAGACCCAGTACTTC. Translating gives CASSFGQGSKTQYF.

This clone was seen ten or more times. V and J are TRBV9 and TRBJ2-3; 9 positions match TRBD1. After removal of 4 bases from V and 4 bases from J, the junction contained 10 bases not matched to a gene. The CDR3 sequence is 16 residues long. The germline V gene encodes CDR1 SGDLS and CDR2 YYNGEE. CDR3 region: CASSRVGDRDSDTQYF. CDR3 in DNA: TGTGCCAGCAGCCGGGTTGGGGACAGGGATTCAGATACGCAGTATTTT.

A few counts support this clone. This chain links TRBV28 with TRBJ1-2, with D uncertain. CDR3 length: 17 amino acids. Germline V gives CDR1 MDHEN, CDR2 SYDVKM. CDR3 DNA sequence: TGTGCGGGCAGTCCTACCCGCCGGCGAGGTCCCGGCTATGGCTACACCTTC. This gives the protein CAGSPTRRRGPGYGYTF.

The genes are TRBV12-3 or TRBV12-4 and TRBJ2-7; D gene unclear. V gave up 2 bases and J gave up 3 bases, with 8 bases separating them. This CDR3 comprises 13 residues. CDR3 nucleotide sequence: TGTGCCAGCAGTTTAATTATTAACTACGAGCAGTACTTC. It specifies CASSLIINYEQYF.

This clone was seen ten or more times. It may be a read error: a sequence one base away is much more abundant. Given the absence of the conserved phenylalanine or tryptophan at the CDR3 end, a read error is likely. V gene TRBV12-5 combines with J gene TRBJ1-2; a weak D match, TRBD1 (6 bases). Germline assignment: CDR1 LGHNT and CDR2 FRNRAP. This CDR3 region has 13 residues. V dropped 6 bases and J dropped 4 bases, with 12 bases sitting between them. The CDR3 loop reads CASGPGQPYGYTL. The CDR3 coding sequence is TGTGCTAGTGGCCCCGGACAGCCCTATGGCTACACCCTC.

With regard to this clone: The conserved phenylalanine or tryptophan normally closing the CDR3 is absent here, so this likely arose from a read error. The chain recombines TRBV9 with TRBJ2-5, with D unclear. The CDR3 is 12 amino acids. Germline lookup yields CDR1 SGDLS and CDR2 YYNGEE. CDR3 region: CASSLSQDTQYL. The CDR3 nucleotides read TGTGCCAGCAGCCTTTCCCAAGATACCCAGTACCTC.

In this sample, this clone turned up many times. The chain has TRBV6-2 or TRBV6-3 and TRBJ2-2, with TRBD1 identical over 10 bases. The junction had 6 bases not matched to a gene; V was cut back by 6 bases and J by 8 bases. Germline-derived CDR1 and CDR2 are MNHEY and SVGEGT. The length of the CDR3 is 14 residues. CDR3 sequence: CASRQTGGIGELFF. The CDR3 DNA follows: TGTGCCAGCAGACAGACAGGGGGCATTGGGGAGCTGTTTTTT.

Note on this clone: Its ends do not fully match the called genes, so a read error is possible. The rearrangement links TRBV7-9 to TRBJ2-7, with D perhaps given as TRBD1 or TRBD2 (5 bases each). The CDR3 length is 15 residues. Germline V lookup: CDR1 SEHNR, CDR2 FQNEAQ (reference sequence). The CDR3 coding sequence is TGTGCCAGCAGCTCCGCTGGGGGTTACTCCTCCGAGCAGTACTTC. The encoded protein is CASSSAGGYSSEQYF.

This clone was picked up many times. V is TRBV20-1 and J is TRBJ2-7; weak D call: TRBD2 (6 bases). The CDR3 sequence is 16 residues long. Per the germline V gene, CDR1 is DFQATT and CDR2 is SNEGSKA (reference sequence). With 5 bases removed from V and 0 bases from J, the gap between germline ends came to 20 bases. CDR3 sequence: CSAPKGTGRISYEQYF. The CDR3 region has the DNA TGCAGTGCTCCCAAGGGGACGGGGAGGATCTCCTACGAGCAGTACTTC.

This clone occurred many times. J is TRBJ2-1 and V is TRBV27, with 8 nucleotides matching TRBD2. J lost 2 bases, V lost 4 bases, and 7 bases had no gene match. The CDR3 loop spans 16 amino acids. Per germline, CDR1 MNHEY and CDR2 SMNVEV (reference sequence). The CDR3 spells CASSSQREFTYNEQFF. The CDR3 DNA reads TGTGCCAGCAGTTCTCAGCGGGAGTTCACCTACAATGAGCAGTTCTTC.

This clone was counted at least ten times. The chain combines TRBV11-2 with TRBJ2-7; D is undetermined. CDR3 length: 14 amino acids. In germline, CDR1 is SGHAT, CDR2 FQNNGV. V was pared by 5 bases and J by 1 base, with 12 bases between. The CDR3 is CASSPNSLSYEQYF. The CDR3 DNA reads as TGTGCCAGCAGCCCGAACTCGCTGTCCTACGAGCAGTACTTC. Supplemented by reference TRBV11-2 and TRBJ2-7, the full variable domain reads EAGVAQSPRYKIIEKRQSVAFWCNPISGHATLYWYQQILGQGPKLLIQFQNNGVVDDSQLPKDRFSAERLKGVDSTLKIQPAKLEDSAVYLCASSPNSLSYEQYFGPGTRLTVT.

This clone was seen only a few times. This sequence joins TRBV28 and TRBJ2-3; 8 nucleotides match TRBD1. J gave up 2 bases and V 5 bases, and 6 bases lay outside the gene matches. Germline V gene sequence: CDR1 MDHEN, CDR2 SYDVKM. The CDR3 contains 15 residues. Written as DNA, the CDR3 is TGTGCCAGCAGTCCCCCGGGACAGGCCACAGATACGCAGTATTTT. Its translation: CASSPPGQATDTQYF. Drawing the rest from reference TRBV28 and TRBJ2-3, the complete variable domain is DVKVTQSSRYLVKRTGEKVFLECVQDMDHENMFWYRQDPGLGLRLIYFSYDVKMKEKGDIPEGYSVSREKKERFSLILESASTNQTSMYLCASSPPGQATDTQYFGPGTRLTVL.

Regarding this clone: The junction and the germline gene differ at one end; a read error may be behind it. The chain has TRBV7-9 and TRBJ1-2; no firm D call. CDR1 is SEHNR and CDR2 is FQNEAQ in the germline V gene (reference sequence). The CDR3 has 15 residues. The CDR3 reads CASSSPWTDKGGYTF. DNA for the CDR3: TGTGCCAGTAGCTCTCCCTGGACGGATAAAGGAGGCTACACCTTC.

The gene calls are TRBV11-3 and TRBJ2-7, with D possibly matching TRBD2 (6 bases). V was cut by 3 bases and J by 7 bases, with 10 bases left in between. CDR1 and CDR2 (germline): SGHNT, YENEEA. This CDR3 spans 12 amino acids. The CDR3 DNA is TGTGCCAGCAGCTTGGGGGGAGGTGAGCAGTACTTC. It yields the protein CASSLGGGEQYF.

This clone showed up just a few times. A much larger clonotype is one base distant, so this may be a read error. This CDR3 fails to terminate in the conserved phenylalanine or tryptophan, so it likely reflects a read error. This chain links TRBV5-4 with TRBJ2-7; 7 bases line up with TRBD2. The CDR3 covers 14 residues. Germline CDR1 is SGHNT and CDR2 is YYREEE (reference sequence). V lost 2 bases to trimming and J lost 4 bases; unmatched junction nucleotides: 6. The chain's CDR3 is CASSLSGAVYEQYL. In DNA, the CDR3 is TGTGCCAGCAGCTTAAGCGGGGCGGTGTACGAGCAGTACCTC.

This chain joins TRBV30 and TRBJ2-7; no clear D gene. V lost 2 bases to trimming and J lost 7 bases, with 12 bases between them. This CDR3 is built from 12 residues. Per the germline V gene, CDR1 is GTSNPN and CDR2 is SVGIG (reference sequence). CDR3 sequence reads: CAWSLGVWEQYF. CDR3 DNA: TGTGCCTGGAGTCTTGGGGTTTGGGAGCAGTACTTC.

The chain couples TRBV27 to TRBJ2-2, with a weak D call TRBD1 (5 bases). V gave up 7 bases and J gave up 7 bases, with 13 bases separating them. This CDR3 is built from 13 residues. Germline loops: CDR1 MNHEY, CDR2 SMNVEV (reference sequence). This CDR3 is CASTPKGNGELFF. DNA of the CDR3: TGTGCCAGCACTCCCAAGGGGAACGGGGAGCTGTTTTTT.

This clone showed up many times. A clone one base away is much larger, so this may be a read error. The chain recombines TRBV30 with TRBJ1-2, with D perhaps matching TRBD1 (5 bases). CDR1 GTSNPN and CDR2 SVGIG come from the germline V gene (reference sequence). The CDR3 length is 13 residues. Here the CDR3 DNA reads TGTGCCTGGAGTGTACTAGGGGCTAGTGGCCACACCTTC. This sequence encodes CAWSVLGASGHTF.

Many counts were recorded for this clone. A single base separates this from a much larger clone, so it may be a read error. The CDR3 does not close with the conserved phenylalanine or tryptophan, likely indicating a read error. The CDR3 DNA reads as TGTGCCAGCAGACCCAGGTCTAGCGGCACAGATACGCAGTATCTT. Residues: CASRPRSSGTDTQYL. V usage is TRBV6-4 and J usage is TRBJ2-3, with D maybe TRBD2 (6 bases). Germline lookup yields CDR1 MRHNA and CDR2 SNTAGT. V lost 6 bases and J lost 1, with 14 bases in between. The CDR3 is 15 amino acids.

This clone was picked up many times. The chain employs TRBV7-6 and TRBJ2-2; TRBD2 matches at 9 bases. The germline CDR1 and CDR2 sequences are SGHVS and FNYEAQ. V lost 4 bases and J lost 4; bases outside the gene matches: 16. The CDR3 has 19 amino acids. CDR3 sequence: CASSSLRAGGPLGTGELFF. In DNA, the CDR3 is TGTGCCAGCAGCTCCTTAAGGGCGGGAGGGCCTCTAGGCACCGGGGAGCTGTTTTTT.

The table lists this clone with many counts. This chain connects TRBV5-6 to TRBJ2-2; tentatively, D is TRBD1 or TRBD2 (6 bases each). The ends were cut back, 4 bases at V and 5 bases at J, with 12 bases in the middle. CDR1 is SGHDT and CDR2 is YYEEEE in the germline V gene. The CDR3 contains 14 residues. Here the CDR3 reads CASSPGAGTGELFF. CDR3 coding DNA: TGTGCCAGCAGCCCGGGGGCGGGGACCGGGGAGCTGTTTTTT.